This TCR beta chain was recorded in a study of blood T cell repertoires in COVID-19. About the research overall: Samples came from the United States, Italy and Spain, spanning acute and convalescent COVID-19.

Original data processing: Estimated nucleated cell counts came from reference gene primer amplification. Clones were sequenced by immunoSEQ multiplex PCR, and TCRdb holds only the in-frame ones, with some missing. That table gives V, J and clone size, and the DNA gave D and trimming. There are over 200,000 clones in the sample; 88% occur only once, and around 0.78% lies in the top ten. J was trimmed by 0 bases and V by 4 bases; bases with no gene match: 3. The germline V gene encodes CDR1 SGDLS and CDR2 YYNGEE. The CDR3 totals 14 residues. This sequence joins TRBV9 and TRBJ1-1, with TRBD1 matching 7 bases. The receptor was derived from a woman in her thirties with acute or convalescent COVID-19. Sequencing input: peripheral blood. The DNA for the CDR3 is TGTGCCAGCAGCCCACAGGGGTTGAACACTGAAGCTTTCTTT. Its protein product is CASSPQGLNTEAFF.